A selection of T cell receptor beta chains follows, all from one sample in a study of blood T cell repertoires in COVID-19. Using immunoSEQ multiplex PCR, the repertoire was profiled, and TCRdb retains in-frame clones only, with some absent. The table has more than 200,000 clones, around four fifths seen once. The sample taken for sequencing was peripheral blood. The receptors were sampled from an elderly woman with COVID-19, enrolled during active disease. The CDR3 runs from the conserved cysteine through the conserved F or W. A D gene is named only where the DNA matches it firmly. Clone sizes are given selectively: once, few, many, or a class where the clone is expanded.

cdr3_aa cdr3_nt d_call j_call v_call clone_size
CASRREATEAFF TGCGCCAGCAGAAGGGAGGCCACTGAAGCTTTCTTT NA TRBJ1-1 TRBV5-1 NA
CASSLTTPANTGELFF TGTGCCAGCAGCTTGACGACTCCCGCGAACACCGGGGAGCTGTTTTTT NA TRBJ2-2 TRBV7-3 NA
CASSSTGSSVDTQYF TGTGCCAGTAGCTCAACCGGGAGTTCGGTTGATACGCAGTATTTT NA TRBJ2-3 TRBV19 NA
CASSLDTGTSNYNEQFF TGCGCCAGCAGCTTGGATACGGGGACTAGCAACTACAATGAGCAGTTCTTC TRBD2 TRBJ2-1 TRBV5-1 NA
CASSQDTGGTGNTIYF TGTGCCAGCAGCCAAGACACAGGGGGCACTGGAAACACCATATATTTT TRBD1 TRBJ1-3 TRBV4-2 NA
CATSRDGAGDEQFF TGTGCCACCAGCAGAGATGGGGCAGGGGATGAGCAGTTCTTC NA TRBJ2-1 TRBV15 NA
CASSPTGIFYEQYF TGTGCCAGTAGCCCGACAGGGATATTCTACGAGCAGTACTTC TRBD1 TRBJ2-7 TRBV19 NA
CASSLGLAGGINSDTQYF TGTGCCAGCAGCTTGGGACTAGCGGGAGGTATTAATTCAGATACGCAGTATTTT TRBD2 TRBJ2-3 TRBV5-4 NA
CASSRGGGGETQYF TGTGCCAGCAGCCGCGGGGGGGGCGGCGAGACCCAGTACTTC TRBD2 TRBJ2-5 TRBV7-2 NA
CASRQGSSPLHF TGTGCCAGCAGACAGGGGTCCTCACCCCTCCACTTT TRBD1 TRBJ1-6 TRBV12-3/TRBV12-4 once
CSGDRYNEQFF TGCAGCGGCGACAGGTACAATGAGCAGTTCTTC NA TRBJ2-1 TRBV29-1 NA
CASSTSGTQYF TGTGCCAGCAGCACCTCGGGGACCCAGTACTTC NA TRBJ2-5 TRBV11-2 NA
CASSEIGQNSGNTIYF TGTGCCAGCAGTGAAATAGGACAGAACTCTGGAAACACCATATATTTT NA TRBJ1-3 TRBV2 NA
CASSLWGKRSTEAFF TGTGCCAGCAGCTTATGGGGAAAGCGGAGCACTGAAGCTTTCTTT NA TRBJ1-1 TRBV5-4 NA
CASSQGLAGLSYEQYF TGCGCCAGCAGCCAAGGGCTAGCGGGGCTCTCCTACGAGCAGTACTTC TRBD2 TRBJ2-7 TRBV4-3 NA
CASSYYLTGSAWAEAFF TGTGCCAGCAGTTACTATCTGACAGGTTCGGCCTGGGCTGAAGCTTTCTTT NA TRBJ1-1 TRBV6-2/TRBV6-3 NA
CASSFGAAGRDTQYF TGTGCCAGCAGTTTTGGGGCAGCGGGAAGAGATACGCAGTATTTT TRBD2 TRBJ2-3 TRBV27 NA
CASSEWSQGIYGYTF TGTGCCAGCAGTGAGTGGTCTCAGGGGATTTATGGCTACACCTTC NA TRBJ1-2 TRBV6-1 NA
CAWSVGISPLHF TGTGCCTGGAGTGTGGGCATTTCACCCCTCCACTTT NA TRBJ1-6 TRBV30 NA
CSTGSLTDTQYF TGTTCAACCGGGAGTCTCACAGATACGCAGTATTTT NA TRBJ2-3 TRBV19 NA
CASSFSKGDYGYTF TGTGCCAGCAGCTTCTCGAAGGGAGACTATGGCTACACCTTC NA TRBJ1-2 TRBV7-8 NA
CASSPVVGGAFSNQPQHF TGTGCCAGCAGTCCAGTGGTAGGAGGGGCTTTTAGCAATCAGCCCCAGCATTTT NA TRBJ1-5 TRBV6-6 NA
CASSQVGRDSERYGYTF TGTGCCAGCAGCCAAGTAGGAAGGGACAGCGAGCGCTATGGCTACACCTTC TRBD1 TRBJ1-2 TRBV4-2 NA
CASSFITGITYEQYF TGTGCCAGCAGCTTTATCACAGGGATTACCTACGAGCAGTACTTC NA TRBJ2-7 TRBV5-5 once
CASTPSGLLGNEQFF TGTGCCAGCACCCCCAGCGGACTCCTCGGGAATGAGCAGTTCTTC NA TRBJ2-1 TRBV6-5 NA
CASSYFTGGWYNEQFF TGTGCCAGCAGTTATTTTACAGGGGGCTGGTACAATGAGCAGTTCTTC TRBD1 TRBJ2-1 TRBV6-6 NA
CASSSPTGTGNTIYF TGTGCCAGCAGCTCTCCGACAGGGACTGGAAACACCATATATTTT TRBD1 TRBJ1-3 TRBV7-2 NA
CAWSVPRFEAFF TGTGCCTGGAGTGTCCCCAGATTTGAAGCTTTCTTT NA TRBJ1-1 TRBV30 NA
CASSLAGREAFF TGTGCCAGCAGCTTAGCGGGCAGAGAAGCTTTCTTT NA TRBJ1-1 TRBV7-2 NA
CASSALGWDSPLHF TGTGCCAGCAGTGCTCTCGGGTGGGATTCACCCCTCCACTTT NA TRBJ1-6 TRBV2 NA
CASSPGVAGGVNIQYF TGTGCCAGCAGCCCGGGAGTAGCGGGAGGAGTAAACATTCAGTACTTC TRBD2 TRBJ2-4 TRBV11-2 few
CASTRTSATTDTQYF TGTGCCAGCACAAGAACTAGCGCTACCACAGATACGCAGTATTTT TRBD2 TRBJ2-3 TRBV6-5 NA
CASSQDPGTGGEKLFF TGTGCCAGCAGCCAAGATCCCGGGACAGGCGGGGAAAAACTGTTTTTT TRBD1 TRBJ1-4 TRBV4-2 few
CASSSPGDSGHYEQYF TGTGCCAGCAGCTCGCCTGGGGACAGTGGGCACTACGAGCAGTACTTC TRBD1 TRBJ2-7 TRBV7-9 many
CASSPGAGVRSPLHF TGTGCCAGCAGCCCCGGCGCGGGGGTGCGTTCACCCCTCCACTTT NA TRBJ1-6 TRBV7-2 NA
CASSLAGALNQPQHF TGTGCCAGCAGCTTAGCGGGGGCGCTCAATCAGCCCCAGCATTTT NA TRBJ1-5 TRBV7-8 NA
CASSLVLAGGKYNEQFF TGTGCCAGCAGTTTAGTGCTAGCGGGGGGGAAATACAATGAGCAGTTCTTC TRBD2 TRBJ2-1 TRBV14 NA
CASSMRQPSYNEQFF TGTGCCAGTAGTATGCGGCAGCCCTCCTACAATGAGCAGTTCTTC NA TRBJ2-1 TRBV19 NA
CASSIHWDRVGAETQYF TGTGCCAGTAGTATACACTGGGACAGGGTCGGTGCGGAGACCCAGTACTTC TRBD1 TRBJ2-5 TRBV19 NA
CASSITTGMGHEQYF TGTGCCAGTAGTATTACTACAGGGATGGGGCACGAGCAGTACTTC NA TRBJ2-7 TRBV19 NA
CATSNSAAGRGEQFF TGTGCCACCTCCAATAGTGCGGCCGGCAGGGGTGAGCAGTTCTTC NA TRBJ2-1 TRBV24-1 NA
CASSAGLAVYEQYF TGTGCCAGCAGCGCGGGACTAGCGGTGTACGAGCAGTACTTC TRBD2 TRBJ2-7 TRBV7-9 NA